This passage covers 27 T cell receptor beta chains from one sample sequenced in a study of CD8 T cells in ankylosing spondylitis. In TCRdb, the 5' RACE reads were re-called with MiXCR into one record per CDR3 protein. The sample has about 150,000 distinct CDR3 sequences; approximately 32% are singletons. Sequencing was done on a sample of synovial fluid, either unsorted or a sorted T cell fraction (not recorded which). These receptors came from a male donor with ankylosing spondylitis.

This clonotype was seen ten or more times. CDR3 sequence (DNA): TGTGCCAGCAGCCTAATGGGCGGGAGCTCCTACGAGCAGTACTTC. Its protein product is CASSLMGGSSYEQYF. The genes are TRBV3-1 and TRBJ2-7; 7 nucleotides align to TRBD2. V lost 4 bases, J lost 0 bases, and 6 bases stayed unmatched. The length of the CDR3 is 15 residues. CDR1 and CDR2 from the germline V gene are LGHDT and YNNKEL (reference sequence).

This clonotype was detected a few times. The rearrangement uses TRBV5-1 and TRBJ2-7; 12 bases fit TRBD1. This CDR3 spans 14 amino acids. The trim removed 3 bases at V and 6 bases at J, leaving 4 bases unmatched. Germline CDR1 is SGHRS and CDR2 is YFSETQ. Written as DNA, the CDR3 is TGCGCCAGCAGCTCGGGACAGGGGGCCAGCGAGCAGTACTTC. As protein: CASSSGQGASEQYF.

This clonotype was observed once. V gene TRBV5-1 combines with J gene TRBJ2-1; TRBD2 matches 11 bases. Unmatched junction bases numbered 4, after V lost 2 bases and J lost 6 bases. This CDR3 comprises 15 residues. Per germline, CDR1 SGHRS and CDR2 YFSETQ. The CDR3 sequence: CASSFSGGAGNEQFF. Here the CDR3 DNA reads TGCGCCAGCAGCTTTAGCGGGGGGGCTGGCAATGAGCAGTTCTTC.

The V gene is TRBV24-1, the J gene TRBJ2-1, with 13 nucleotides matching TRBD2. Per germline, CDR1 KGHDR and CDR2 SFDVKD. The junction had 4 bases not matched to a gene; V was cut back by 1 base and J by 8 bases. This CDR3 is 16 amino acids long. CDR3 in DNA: TGTGCCACCAGTGATTTAGGACTAGCGGGAGCCGATGAGCAGTTCTTC. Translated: CATSDLGLAGADEQFF.

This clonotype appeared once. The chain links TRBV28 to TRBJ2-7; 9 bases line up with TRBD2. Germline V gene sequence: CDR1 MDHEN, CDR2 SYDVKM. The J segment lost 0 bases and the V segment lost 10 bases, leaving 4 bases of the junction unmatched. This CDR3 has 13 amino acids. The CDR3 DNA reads TGTGCCATCCTTAGCGGGAGCTCCTACGAGCAGTACTTC. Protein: CAILSGSSYEQYF.

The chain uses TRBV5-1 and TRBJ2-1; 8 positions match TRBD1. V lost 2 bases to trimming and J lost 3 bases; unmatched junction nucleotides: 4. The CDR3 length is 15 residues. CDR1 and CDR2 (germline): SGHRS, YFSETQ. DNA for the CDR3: TGCGCCAGCAGCTTAATTGGGACAGGCTACAATGAGCAGTTCTTC. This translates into CASSLIGTGYNEQFF. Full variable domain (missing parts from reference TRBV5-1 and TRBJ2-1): KAGVTQTPRYLIKTRGQQVTLSCSPISGHRSVSWYQQTPGQGLQFLFEYFSETQRNKGNFPGRFSGRQFSNSRSEMNVSTLELGDSALYLCASSLIGTGYNEQFFGPGTRLTVL.

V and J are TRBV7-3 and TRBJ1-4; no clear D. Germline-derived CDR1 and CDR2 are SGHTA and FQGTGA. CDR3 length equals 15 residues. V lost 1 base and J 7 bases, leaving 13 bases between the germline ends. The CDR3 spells CASSLRGAWGEKLFF. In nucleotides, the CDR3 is TGTGCCAGCAGCTTAAGGGGAGCCTGGGGTGAAAAACTGTTTTTT.

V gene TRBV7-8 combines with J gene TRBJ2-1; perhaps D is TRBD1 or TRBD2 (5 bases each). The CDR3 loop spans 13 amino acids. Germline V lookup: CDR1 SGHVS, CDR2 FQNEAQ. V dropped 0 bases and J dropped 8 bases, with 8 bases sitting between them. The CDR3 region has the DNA TGTGCCAGCAGCTTAGCCAGGGAGTATGAGCAGTTCTTC. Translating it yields CASSLAREYEQFF.

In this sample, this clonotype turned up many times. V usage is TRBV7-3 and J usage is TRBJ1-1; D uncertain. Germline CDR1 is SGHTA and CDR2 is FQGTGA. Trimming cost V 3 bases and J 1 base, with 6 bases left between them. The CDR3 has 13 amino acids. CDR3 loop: CASSLAPNTEAFF. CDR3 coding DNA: TGTGCCAGCAGCTTGGCCCCGAACACTGAAGCTTTCTTT.

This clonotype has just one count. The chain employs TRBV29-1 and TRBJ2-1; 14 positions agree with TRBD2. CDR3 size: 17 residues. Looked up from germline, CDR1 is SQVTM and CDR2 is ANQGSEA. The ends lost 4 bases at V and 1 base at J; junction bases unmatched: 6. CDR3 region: CSVGGLAGVASYNEQFF. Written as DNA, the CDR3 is TGCAGCGTTGGGGGACTAGCGGGAGTAGCGTCCTACAATGAGCAGTTCTTC.

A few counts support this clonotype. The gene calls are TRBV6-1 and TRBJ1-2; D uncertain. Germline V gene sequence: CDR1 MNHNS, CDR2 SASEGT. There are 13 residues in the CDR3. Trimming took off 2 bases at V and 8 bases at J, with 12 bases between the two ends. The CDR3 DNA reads TGTGCCAGCAGTGAAAGGCTGGGAGGGGGCTACACCTTC. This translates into CASSERLGGGYTF.

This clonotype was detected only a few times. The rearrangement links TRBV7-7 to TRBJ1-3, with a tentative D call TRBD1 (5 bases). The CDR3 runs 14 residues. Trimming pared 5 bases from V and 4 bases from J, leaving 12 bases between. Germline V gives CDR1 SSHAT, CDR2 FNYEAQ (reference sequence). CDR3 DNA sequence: TGTGCCAGCAGCGTTAGGGACGGGGGAAACACCATATATTTT. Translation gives CASSVRDGGNTIYF.

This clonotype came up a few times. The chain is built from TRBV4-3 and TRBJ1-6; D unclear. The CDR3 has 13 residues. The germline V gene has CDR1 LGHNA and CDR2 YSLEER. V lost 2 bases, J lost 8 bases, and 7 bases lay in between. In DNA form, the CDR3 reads TGCGCCAGCAGCCAAAACTCGGATTCACCCCTCCACTTT. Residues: CASSQNSDSPLHF.

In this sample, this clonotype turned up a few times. CDR3 sequence reads: CASSPNVGANGAFF. CDR3 bases: TGTGCCAGCAGCCCGAATGTCGGTGCCAATGGGGCTTTCTTT. The chain recombines TRBV7-2 with TRBJ1-1; D is uncertain. V shed 5 bases and J shed 11 bases, with 21 bases lying between them. The CDR3 contains 14 residues. The germline CDR1 and CDR2 sequences are SGHTA and FQGNSA.

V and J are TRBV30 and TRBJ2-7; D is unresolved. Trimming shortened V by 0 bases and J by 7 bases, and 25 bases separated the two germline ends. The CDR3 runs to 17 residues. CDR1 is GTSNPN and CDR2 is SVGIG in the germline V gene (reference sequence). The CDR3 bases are TGTGCCTGGAGTGTTAATGGGTTCGGACCCAACTTGAGAGAGCAGTACTTC. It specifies CAWSVNGFGPNLREQYF. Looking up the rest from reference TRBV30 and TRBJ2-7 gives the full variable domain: SQTIHQWPATLVQPVGSPLSLECTVEGTSNPNLYWYRQAAGRGLQLLFYSVGIGQISSEVPQNLSASRPQDRQFILSSKKLLLSDSGFYLCAWSVNGFGPNLREQYFGPGTRLTVT.

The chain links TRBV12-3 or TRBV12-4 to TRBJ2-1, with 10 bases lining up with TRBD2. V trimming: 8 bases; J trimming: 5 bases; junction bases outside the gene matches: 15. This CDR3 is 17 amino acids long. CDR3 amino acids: CASGPLAGATLHNEQFF. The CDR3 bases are TGTGCCAGCGGACCTCTAGCGGGGGCTACCCTACACAATGAGCAGTTCTTC.

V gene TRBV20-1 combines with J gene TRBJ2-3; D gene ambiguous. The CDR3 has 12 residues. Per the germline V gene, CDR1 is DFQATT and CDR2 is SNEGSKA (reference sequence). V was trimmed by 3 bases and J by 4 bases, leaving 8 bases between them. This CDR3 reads CSARLTADTQYF. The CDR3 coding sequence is TGCAGTGCTAGGTTGACTGCAGATACGCAGTATTTT.

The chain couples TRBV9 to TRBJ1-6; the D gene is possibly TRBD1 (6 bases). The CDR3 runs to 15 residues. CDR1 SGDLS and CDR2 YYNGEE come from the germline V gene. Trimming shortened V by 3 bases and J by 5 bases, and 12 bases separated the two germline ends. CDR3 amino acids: CASSERPGDNSPLHF. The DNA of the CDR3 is TGTGCCAGCAGCGAGAGGCCAGGGGATAATTCACCCCTCCACTTT.

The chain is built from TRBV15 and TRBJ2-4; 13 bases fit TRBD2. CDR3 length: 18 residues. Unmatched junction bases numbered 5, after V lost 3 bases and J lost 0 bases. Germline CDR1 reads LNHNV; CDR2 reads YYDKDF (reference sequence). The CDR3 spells CATSSGLAGAGAKNIQYF. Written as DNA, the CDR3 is TGTGCCACCAGCAGCGGACTAGCGGGGGCCGGAGCCAAAAACATTCAGTACTTC.

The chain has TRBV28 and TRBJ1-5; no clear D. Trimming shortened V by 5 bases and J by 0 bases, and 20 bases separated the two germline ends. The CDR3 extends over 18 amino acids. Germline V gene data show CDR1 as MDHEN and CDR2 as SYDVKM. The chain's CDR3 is CASSPPRGPTDSNQPQHF. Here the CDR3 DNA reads TGTGCCAGCAGTCCTCCTAGAGGGCCGACGGATAGCAATCAGCCCCAGCATTTT. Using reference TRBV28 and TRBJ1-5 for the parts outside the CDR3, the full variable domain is DVKVTQSSRYLVKRTGEKVFLECVQDMDHENMFWYRQDPGLGLRLIYFSYDVKMKEKGDIPEGYSVSREKKERFSLILESASTNQTSMYLCASSPPRGPTDSNQPQHFGDGTRLSIL.

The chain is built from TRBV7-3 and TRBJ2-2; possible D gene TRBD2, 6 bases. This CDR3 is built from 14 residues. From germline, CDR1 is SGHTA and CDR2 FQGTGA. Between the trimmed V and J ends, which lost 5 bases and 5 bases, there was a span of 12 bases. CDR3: CASSPSAGTGELFF. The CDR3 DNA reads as TGTGCCAGCAGCCCGTCAGCGGGTACCGGGGAGCTGTTTTTT.

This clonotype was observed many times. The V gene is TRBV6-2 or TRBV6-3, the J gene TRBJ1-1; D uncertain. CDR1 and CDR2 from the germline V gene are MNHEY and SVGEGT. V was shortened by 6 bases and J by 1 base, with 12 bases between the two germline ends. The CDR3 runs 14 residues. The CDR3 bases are TGTGCCAGCAGCCCTAGAGCCCCGAACACTGAAGCTTTCTTT. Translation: CASSPRAPNTEAFF.

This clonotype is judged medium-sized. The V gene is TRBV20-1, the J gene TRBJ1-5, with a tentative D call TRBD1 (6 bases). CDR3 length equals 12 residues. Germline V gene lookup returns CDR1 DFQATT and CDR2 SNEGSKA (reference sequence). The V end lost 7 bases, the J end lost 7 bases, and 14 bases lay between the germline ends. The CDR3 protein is CSGGGAGQPQHF. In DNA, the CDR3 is TGCAGTGGAGGGGGGGCGGGACAGCCCCAGCATTTT.

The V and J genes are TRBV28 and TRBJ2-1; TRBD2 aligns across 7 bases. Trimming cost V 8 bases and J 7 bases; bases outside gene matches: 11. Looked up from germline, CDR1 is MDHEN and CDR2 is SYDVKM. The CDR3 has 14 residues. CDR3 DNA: TGTGCCAGCGTACGGGCGGGAGTAAGAAATGAGCAGTTCTTC. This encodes CASVRAGVRNEQFF.

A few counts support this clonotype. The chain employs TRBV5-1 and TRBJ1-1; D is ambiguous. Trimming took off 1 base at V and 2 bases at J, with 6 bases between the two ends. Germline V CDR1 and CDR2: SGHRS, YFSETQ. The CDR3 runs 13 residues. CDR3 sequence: CASSLQLNTEAFF. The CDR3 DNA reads TGCGCCAGCAGCTTGCAACTAAACACTGAAGCTTTCTTT.

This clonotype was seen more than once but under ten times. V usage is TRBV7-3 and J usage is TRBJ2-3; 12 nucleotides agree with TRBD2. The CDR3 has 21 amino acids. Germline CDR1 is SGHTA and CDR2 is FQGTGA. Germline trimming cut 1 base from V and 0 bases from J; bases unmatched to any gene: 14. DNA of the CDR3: TGTGCCAGCAGCTTAAAGCGAAGTTCTAGCGGGGGGGCTTCTAGCACAGATACGCAGTATTTT. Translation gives CASSLKRSSSGGASSTDTQYF.

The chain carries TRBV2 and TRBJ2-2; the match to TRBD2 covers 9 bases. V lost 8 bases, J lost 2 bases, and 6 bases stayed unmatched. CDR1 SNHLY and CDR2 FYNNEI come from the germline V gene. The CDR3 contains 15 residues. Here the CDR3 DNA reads TGTGCCAGCGCGAGGACTAGCGTAAACACCGGGGAGCTGTTTTTT. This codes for CASARTSVNTGELFF.